Listed below are T cell receptor beta chains from one sample, sequenced in a study of cytomegalovirus exposure and HLA in healthy donors. Only in-frame clones appear in the TCRdb table, and some are missing; sequencing was by immunoSEQ multiplex PCR. In total, the table holds more than 60,000 clones. The sequencing sample was made of PBMCs. These TCRs come from a boy aged 5 to 17 in good health and CMV-seronegative. Both conserved end residues are part of each CDR3. Fields, in order: D gene, J gene, V gene, CDR3 DNA, CDR3 protein. A D gene is named only where the DNA matches it firmly.

>.|TRBJ1-1|TRBV12-5
TGTGCTAGTGGTTTGTTAGCGGGTACTGAAGCTTTCTTT
CASGLLAGTEAFF
>TRBD1|TRBJ1-5|TRBV11-2
TGTGCCAGCAGCTCGGGACAGGGAGACCAGCCCCAGCATTTT
CASSSGQGDQPQHF
>.|TRBJ2-3|TRBV7-8
TGTGCCAGCAGCTTAGGGAGTAATACGCAGTATTTT
CASSLGSNTQYF
>TRBD1|TRBJ2-1|TRBV9
TGTGCCAGCAGCGTAGGGACAGGGGGCATTGGGGAGCAGTTCTTC
CASSVGTGGIGEQFF
>.|TRBJ1-2|TRBV5-1
TGCGCCAGCAGCTTACAGGGAAACTATGGCTACACCTTC
CASSLQGNYGYTF
>TRBD1|TRBJ1-2|TRBV29-1
TGCAGCGTTGTTACAGGGGAATGGGATGGCTACACCTTC
CSVVTGEWDGYTF
>TRBD1|TRBJ1-1|TRBV19
TGTGCCAGTCCCGCTCTCATCTCAAGGGGGCGGATGGTGAACGCTGAAGCTTTCTTT
CASPALISRGRMVNAEAFF
>.|TRBJ2-7|TRBV27
TGTGCCAGCGGTTCGTCGCCAGACAGTTTTTACGAGCAGTACTTC
CASGSSPDSFYEQYF
>.|TRBJ1-3|TRBV5-1
TGCGCCAGCAGCCCCGGGACTACGGGGAACACCATATATTTT
CASSPGTTGNTIYF
>.|TRBJ2-3|TRBV6-1
TGTGCCAGCAGGGTCAATACAGGGACAGATACGCAGTATTTT
CASRVNTGTDTQYF
>.|TRBJ2-2|TRBV23-1
TGCGCCAGCAGGGTCGAAGGACAGCCCGAGACCGGGGAGCTGTTTTTT
CASRVEGQPETGELFF
>TRBD1|TRBJ1-2|TRBV19
TGTGCCAGTAGTTCAGGGACAGGGCCCCCGAGTGGCTACACCTTC
CASSSGTGPPSGYTF
>TRBD2|TRBJ2-1|TRBV19
TGTGCCAGTAGTATCGGGGTACTAGCGGGAGATCCCAATGAGCAGTTCTTC
CASSIGVLAGDPNEQFF
>TRBD2|TRBJ2-5|TRBV18
TGTGCCAGCTCCCCCCTTAGCGGGGGGGCCCCGGAGACCCAGTACTTC
CASSPLSGGAPETQYF
>.|TRBJ2-1|TRBV6-5
TGTGCCAGCAGTGACTACAGGGCAGATGAGCAGTTCTTC
CASSDYRADEQFF
>.|TRBJ1-2|TRBV5-4
TGTGCCAGCAGCTTGATTAAGAGGGAACGAGAAGGCTACACCTTC
CASSLIKREREGYTF
>.|TRBJ1-5|TRBV27
TGTGCCAGCAGCACGGGCAATCAGCCCCAGCATTTT
CASSTGNQPQHF
>.|TRBJ2-3|TRBV10-3
TGTGCCATCAGTGGGGGATCGGAGGAAGATACGCAGTATTTT
CAISGGSEEDTQYF
>TRBD2|TRBJ2-7|TRBV15
TGTGCCACCAGCAGAGAGGGACTAGGGGTTGCCGAGCAGTACTTC
CATSREGLGVAEQYF
>.|TRBJ2-3|TRBV14
TGTGCCAGCAGCCAAGATTCAGAAGGGAGAGATACGCAGTATTTT
CASSQDSEGRDTQYF
>.|TRBJ2-1|TRBV4-3
TGCGCCAGCAGCCAAGATCCGGGAATCTCCTACAATGAGCAGTTCTTC
CASSQDPGISYNEQFF
>TRBD1|TRBJ1-2|TRBV6-5
TGTGCCAGCAGTTACCCCCGACAGGGGACCTTCTATGGCTACACCTTC
CASSYPRQGTFYGYTF
>.|TRBJ2-7|TRBV6-5
TGTGCCAGCAGTCCTGGCATGGGGGCGACCTACGAGCAGTACTTC
CASSPGMGATYEQYF
>TRBD1|TRBJ1-1|TRBV29-1
TGCAGCGTTGTCCCGACAGGGAGGACTGAAGCTTTCTTT
CSVVPTGRTEAFF
>TRBD1|TRBJ2-7|TRBV4-2
TGTGCCAGCAGCCAAGGTCGGGACAGGGTCCGAAAGAACTCCTACGAGCAGTACTTC
CASSQGRDRVRKNSYEQYF
>TRBD2|TRBJ2-1|TRBV2
TGTGCCAGCAGGAGACCGGGACTAGTCAGCAATGAGCAGTTCTTC
CASRRPGLVSNEQFF
>TRBD2|TRBJ2-5|TRBV27
TGTGCCAGCAGTTTATCGGGCGGGAGTGGGGGTAAAGAGACCCAGTACTTC
CASSLSGGSGGKETQYF
>.|TRBJ2-3|TRBV7-2
TGTGCCAGCAGCCTAATAGAGAGGAGACTATACACAGATACGCAGTATTTT
CASSLIERRLYTDTQYF
>.|TRBJ1-1|TRBV7-2
TGTGCCAGCAGCTTAGCCTCTAGGGACACCCCAGAAGCTTTCTTT
CASSLASRDTPEAFF
>TRBD1|TRBJ1-2|TRBV18
TGTGCCAGCTCCCCTACACAACCGGGACAGGGGGCGCCGGGCTACACCTTC
CASSPTQPGQGAPGYTF
>TRBD1|TRBJ2-1|TRBV25-1
TGTGCCAGCTACAGGGGGCAGGGTGAGCAGTTCTTC
CASYRGQGEQFF
>.|TRBJ2-3|TRBV5-5
TGTGCCAGCAGCTTGAGCGGAAACACAGATACGCAGTATTTT
CASSLSGNTDTQYF
>.|TRBJ2-7|TRBV5-3
TGTGCCAGAAGCTTATCACAGGCAGACGAGCAGTACTTC
CARSLSQADEQYF
>.|TRBJ1-5|TRBV2
TGTGCCAGCAGTGCAGCAGGGGTCGGCAATCAGCCCCAGCATTTT
CASSAAGVGNQPQHF
>.|TRBJ1-1|TRBV30
TGTGCCTCGGTCGAGTTCATGAACACTGAAGCTTTCTTT
CASVEFMNTEAFF
>TRBD2|TRBJ2-7|TRBV19
TGTGCCAGTAGTAGCCGGGAGGGTTTCTACGAGCAGTACTTC
CASSSREGFYEQYF
>TRBD1|TRBJ1-1|TRBV12-5
TGTGCTAGTGGCGAGGGACAGCCGAACACTGAAGCTTTCTTT
CASGEGQPNTEAFF
>.|TRBJ2-2|TRBV9
TGTGCCAGCAGCCTCCGGGAAGCTCACACCGGGGAGCTGTTTTTT
CASSLREAHTGELFF
>TRBD2|TRBJ2-7|TRBV5-1
TGCGCCAGCAGCCTTAATAGCGGGCCGAGCTCCTACGAGCAGTACTTC
CASSLNSGPSSYEQYF
>TRBD2|TRBJ2-1|TRBV7-9
TGTGCCAGCAGCTTATTGCTGCTAGCGGGAGGGCCGGGTGTCGATGAGCAGTTCTTC
CASSLLLLAGGPGVDEQFF
>TRBD2|TRBJ2-3|TRBV5-4
TGTGCCAGCAGCACCCTAGCGGGGAACACAGATACGCAGTATTTT
CASSTLAGNTDTQYF
>.|TRBJ1-2|TRBV15
TGTGCCACCAGCAGACCCCTGTGGGCTGGCTACACCTTC
CATSRPLWAGYTF
>TRBD2|TRBJ2-7|TRBV19
TGTGCCAGTAGCCCCCTTAGCCTGGGTAGCGGGAAATTCTTCTCCTACGAGCAGTACTTC
CASSPLSLGSGKFFSYEQYF